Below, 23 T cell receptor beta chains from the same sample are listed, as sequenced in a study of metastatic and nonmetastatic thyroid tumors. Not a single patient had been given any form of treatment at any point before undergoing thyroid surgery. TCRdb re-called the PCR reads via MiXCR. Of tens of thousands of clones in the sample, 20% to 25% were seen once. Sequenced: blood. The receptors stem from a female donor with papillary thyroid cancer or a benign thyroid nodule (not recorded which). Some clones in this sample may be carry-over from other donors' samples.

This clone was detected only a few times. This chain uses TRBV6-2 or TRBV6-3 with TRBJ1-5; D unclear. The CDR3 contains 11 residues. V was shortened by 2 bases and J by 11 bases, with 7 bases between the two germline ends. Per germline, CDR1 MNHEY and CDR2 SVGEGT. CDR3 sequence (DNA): TGTGCCAGCAGTTACGGGGTGGCCCAGCATTTT. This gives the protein CASSYGVAQHF.

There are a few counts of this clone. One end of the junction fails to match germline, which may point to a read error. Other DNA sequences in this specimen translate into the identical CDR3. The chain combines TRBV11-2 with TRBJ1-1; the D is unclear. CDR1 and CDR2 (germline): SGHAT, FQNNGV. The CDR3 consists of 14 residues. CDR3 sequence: CASSLGADNTEAFF. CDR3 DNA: TGTGCCAGCAGCTTAGGAGCAGACAACACTGAGGCTTTCTTT.

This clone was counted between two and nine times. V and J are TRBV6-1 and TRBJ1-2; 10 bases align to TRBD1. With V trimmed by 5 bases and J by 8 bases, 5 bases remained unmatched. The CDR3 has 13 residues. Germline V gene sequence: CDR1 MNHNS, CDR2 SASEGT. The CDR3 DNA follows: TGTGCCAGCAGTCGACAGGGGGCAAAGGGCTACACCTTC. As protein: CASSRQGAKGYTF.

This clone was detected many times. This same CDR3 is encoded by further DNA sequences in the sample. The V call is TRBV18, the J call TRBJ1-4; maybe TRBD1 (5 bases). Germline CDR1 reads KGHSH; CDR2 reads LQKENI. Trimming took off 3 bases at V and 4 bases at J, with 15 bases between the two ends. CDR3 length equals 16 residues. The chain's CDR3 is CASSPSPGAGNEKLFF. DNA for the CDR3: TGTGCCAGCTCACCTTCCCCCGGGGCCGGTAATGAAAAACTGTTTTTT.

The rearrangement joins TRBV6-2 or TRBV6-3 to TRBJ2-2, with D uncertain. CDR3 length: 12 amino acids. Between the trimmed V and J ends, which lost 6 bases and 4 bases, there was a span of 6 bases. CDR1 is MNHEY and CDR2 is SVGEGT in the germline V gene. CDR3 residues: CASRPLTGELFF. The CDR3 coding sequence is TGTGCCAGCAGGCCCCTCACCGGGGAGCTGTTTTTT.

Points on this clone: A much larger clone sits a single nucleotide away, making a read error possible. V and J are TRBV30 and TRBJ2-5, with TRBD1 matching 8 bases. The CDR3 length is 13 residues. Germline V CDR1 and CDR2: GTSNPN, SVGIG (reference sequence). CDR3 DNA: TGTGTCTGGAGTGAAGGACAGGGTGAGACCCAGTACTTC. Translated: CVWSEGQGETQYF.

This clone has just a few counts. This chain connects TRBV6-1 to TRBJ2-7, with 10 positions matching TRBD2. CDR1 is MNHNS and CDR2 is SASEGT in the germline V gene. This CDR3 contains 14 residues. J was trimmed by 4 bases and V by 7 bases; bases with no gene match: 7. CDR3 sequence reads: CASIQAGGLYEQYF. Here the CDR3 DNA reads TGTGCCAGCATACAAGCGGGAGGGTTGTACGAGCAGTACTTC.

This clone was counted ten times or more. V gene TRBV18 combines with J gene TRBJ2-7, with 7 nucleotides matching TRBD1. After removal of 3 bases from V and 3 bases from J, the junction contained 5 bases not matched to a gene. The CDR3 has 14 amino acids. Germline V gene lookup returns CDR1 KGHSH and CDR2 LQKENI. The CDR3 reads CASSPRDSFYEQYF. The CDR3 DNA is TGTGCCAGCTCACCGAGGGACAGTTTCTACGAGCAGTACTTC.

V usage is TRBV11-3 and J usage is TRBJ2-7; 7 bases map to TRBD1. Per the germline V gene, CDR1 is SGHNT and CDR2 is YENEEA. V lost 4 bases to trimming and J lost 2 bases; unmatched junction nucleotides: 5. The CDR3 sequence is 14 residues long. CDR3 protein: CASSSGQLTYEQYF. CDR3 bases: TGTGCCAGCAGCTCGGGACAGTTAACCTACGAGCAGTACTTC.

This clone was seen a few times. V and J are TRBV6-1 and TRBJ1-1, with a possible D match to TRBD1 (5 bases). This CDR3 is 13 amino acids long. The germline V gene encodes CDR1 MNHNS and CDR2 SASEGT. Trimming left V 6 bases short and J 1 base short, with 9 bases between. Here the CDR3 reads CASSIGGNTEAFF. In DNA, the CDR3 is TGTGCCAGCAGCATCGGGGGGAACACTGAAGCTTTCTTT.

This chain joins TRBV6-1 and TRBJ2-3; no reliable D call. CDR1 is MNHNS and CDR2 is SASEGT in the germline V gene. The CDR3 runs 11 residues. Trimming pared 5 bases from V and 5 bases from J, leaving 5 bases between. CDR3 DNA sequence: TGTGCCAGCAGTCCGGGAGATACGCAGTATTTT. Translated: CASSPGDTQYF.

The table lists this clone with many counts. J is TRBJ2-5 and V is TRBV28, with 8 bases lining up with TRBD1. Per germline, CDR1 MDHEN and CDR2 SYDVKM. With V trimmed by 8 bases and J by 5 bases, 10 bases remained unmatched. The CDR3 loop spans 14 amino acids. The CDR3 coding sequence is TGTGCCAGCGCCCCCGGACAGGGCCAGGAGACCCAGTACTTC. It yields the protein CASAPGQGQETQYF. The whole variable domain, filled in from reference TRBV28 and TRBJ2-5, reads DVKVTQSSRYLVKRTGEKVFLECVQDMDHENMFWYRQDPGLGLRLIYFSYDVKMKEKGDIPEGYSVSREKKERFSLILESASTNQTSMYLCASAPGQGQETQYFGPGTRLLVL.

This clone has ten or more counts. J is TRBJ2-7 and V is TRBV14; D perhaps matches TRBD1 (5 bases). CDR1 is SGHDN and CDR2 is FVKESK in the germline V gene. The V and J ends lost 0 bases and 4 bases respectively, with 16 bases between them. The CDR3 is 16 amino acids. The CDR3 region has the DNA TGTGCCAGCAGCCAAGAAGAATCAGGGTGGCGGTACGAGCAGTACTTC. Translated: CASSQEESGWRYEQYF.

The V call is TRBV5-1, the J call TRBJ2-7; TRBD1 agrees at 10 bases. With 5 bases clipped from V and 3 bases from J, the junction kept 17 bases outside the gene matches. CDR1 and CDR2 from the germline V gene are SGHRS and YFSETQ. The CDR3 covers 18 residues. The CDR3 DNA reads TGCGCCAGCAGATCCGGGACAGGGGTTCGGTCCCCCCTCTACGAGCAGTACTTC. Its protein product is CASRSGTGVRSPLYEQYF.

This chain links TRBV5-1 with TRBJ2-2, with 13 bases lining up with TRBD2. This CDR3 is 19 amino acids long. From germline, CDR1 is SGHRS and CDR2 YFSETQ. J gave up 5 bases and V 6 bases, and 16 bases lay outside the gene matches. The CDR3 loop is CASNSRTSGGLGLTGELFF. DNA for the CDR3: TGCGCCAGCAATTCTCGGACTAGCGGGGGCCTGGGCCTAACCGGGGAGCTGTTTTTT.

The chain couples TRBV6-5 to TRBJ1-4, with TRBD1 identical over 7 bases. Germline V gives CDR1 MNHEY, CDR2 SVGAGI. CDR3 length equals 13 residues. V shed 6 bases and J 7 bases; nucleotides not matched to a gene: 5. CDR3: CASRPGGTEKLFF. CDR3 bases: TGTGCCAGCAGGCCAGGGGGAACTGAAAAACTGTTTTTT.

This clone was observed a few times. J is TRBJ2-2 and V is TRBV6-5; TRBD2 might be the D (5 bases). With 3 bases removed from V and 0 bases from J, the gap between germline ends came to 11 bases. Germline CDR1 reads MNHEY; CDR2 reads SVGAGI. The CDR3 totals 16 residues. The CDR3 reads CASSYNTDSNTGELFF. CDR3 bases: TGTGCCAGCAGTTATAACACGGACTCGAACACCGGGGAGCTGTTTTTT.

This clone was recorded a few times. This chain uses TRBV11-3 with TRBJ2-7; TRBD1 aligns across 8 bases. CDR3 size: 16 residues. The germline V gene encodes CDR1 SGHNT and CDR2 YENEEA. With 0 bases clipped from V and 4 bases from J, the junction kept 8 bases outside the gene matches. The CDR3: CASSLDPGGVIYEQYF. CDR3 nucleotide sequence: TGTGCCAGCAGCTTAGATCCAGGGGGCGTGATATACGAGCAGTACTTC.

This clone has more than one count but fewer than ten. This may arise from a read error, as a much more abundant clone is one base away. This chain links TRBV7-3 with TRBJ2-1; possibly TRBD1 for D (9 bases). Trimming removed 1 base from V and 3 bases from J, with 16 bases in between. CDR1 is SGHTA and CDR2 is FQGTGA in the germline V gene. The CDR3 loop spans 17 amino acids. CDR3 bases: TGTGCCAGCAGCTTAAGTAGCGGGACAGGGTTCTACAATGAGCAGTTCTTC. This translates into CASSLSSGTGFYNEQFF.

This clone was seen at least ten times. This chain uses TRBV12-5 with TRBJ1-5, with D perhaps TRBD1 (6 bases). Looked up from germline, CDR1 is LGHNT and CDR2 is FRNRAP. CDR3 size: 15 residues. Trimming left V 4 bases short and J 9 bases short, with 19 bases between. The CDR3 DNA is TGTGCTAGTGGTTCCGACTCGGGACAACTCTGGCCCCAGCATTTT. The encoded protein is CASGSDSGQLWPQHF.

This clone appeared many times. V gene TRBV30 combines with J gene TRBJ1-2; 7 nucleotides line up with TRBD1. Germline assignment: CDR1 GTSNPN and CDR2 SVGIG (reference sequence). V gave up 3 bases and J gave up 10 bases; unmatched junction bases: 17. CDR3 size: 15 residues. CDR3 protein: CAWSPSRTGRKLYTF. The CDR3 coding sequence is TGTGCCTGGAGCCCATCCCGGACAGGTCGTAAGCTCTACACCTTC.

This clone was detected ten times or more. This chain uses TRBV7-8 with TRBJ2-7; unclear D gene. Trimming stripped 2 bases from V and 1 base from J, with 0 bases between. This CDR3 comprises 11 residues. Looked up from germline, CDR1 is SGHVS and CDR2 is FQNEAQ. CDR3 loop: CASSLSYEQYF. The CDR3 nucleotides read TGTGCCAGCAGCTTATCCTACGAGCAGTACTTC. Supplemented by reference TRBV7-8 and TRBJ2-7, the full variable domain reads GAGVSQSPRYKVAKRGQDVALRCDPISGHVSLFWYQQALGQGPEFLTYFQNEAQLDKSGLPSDRFFAERPEGSVSTLKIQRTQQEDSAVYLCASSLSYEQYFGPGTRLTVT.

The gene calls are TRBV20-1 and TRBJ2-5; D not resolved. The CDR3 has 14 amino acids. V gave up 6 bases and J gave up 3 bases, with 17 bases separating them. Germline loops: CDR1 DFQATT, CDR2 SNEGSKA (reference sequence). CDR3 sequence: CSARGPQTKETQYF. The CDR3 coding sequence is TGCAGTGCGCGTGGCCCTCAGACAAAAGAGACCCAGTACTTC.